This record covers a single T cell receptor (beta chain). As handled by the study authors: Amplification from reference gene primers served as the basis for estimated nucleated cell counts. Measured with immunoSEQ multiplex PCR; TCRdb has only the in-frame clones, and not every one. V and J calls and clone size are as listed in that table; D and trimming were resolved from the DNA. Of around 250,000 clones detected, around nine tenths appear once; the ten largest clones hold around 8.8%. Germline-derived CDR1 and CDR2 are MDHEN and SYDVKM. The CDR3 has 15 amino acids. The junction had 11 bases not matched to a gene; V was cut back by 6 bases and J by 5 bases. These data originate in a study of blood T cell repertoires in COVID-19. Across the study: Samples of COVID-19 (acute and convalescent) were obtained from the United States, Italy and Spain. PBMCs, B-cell-depleted T cells, or T cells were the source of the cDNA or gDNA that made up the material.

The chain uses TRBV28 and TRBJ2-7; 9 bases agree with TRBD1. The TCR comes from a middle-aged man with active or convalescent COVID-19. The sequenced material came from peripheral blood. This CDR3 is CASRRTGVRYDEQYF. The CDR3 bases are TGTGCCAGCAGGAGGACAGGGGTCCGTTACGACGAGCAGTACTTC.